These T cell receptor beta chains were read from a single sample in a study of blood T cell repertoires in COVID-19. TCRdb keeps only in-frame clones here, not all; method: immunoSEQ multiplex PCR. The sample has 40,000 to 60,000 clones; roughly 86% are singletons. What was sequenced was peripheral blood. These receptors originate from a human donor in a cohort sampled during active COVID-19. The CDR3 runs from the conserved cysteine through the conserved F or W. The D gene is left open where the match is weak. Some rows mark clone size as missing; the rest say once, few, many or name a class of expanded clone.

CDR3 DNA: TGTGCCCCCCGGTCGGACACGCAAGAGACCCAGTACTTC
CDR3 protein: CAPRSDTQETQYF
clone size: few
J gene: TRBJ2-5
D gene: -
V gene: TRBV2

CDR3 DNA: TGCGCCAGCAGTGGAGCTAGCGGAGCATACAATGAGCAGTTCTTC
CDR3 protein: CASSGASGAYNEQFF
clone size: -
J gene: TRBJ2-1
D gene: TRBD2
V gene: TRBV10-2

CDR3 DNA: TGTGCCAGCACCTCGAGCCCAACTAATGAAAAACTGTTTTTT
CDR3 protein: CASTSSPTNEKLFF
clone size: once
J gene: TRBJ1-4
D gene: -
V gene: TRBV3-1/TRBV3-2

CDR3 DNA: TGTGCCAGCAGCTTAGGTAGGAACACTGAAGCTTTCTTT
CDR3 protein: CASSLGRNTEAFF
clone size: -
J gene: TRBJ1-1
D gene: -
V gene: TRBV7-2

CDR3 DNA: TGTGCCAGCAGCGTGAACACTGAAGCTTTCTTT
CDR3 protein: CASSVNTEAFF
clone size: -
J gene: TRBJ1-1
D gene: -
V gene: TRBV2

CDR3 DNA: TGTGCCAGCAGCGTCAACGCGGCCAATGGGGATACGCAGTATTTT
CDR3 protein: CASSVNAANGDTQYF
clone size: -
J gene: TRBJ2-3
D gene: -
V gene: TRBV9

CDR3 DNA: TGCGCCAGCAGCCCGGGACAGGGACTCACTGAAGCTTTCTTT
CDR3 protein: CASSPGQGLTEAFF
clone size: -
J gene: TRBJ1-1
D gene: TRBD1
V gene: TRBV5-1

CDR3 DNA: TGTGCCAGCAGCCGGGACAGTCTTTCTGGGGCCAACGTCCTGACTTTC
CDR3 protein: CASSRDSLSGANVLTF
clone size: -
J gene: TRBJ2-6
D gene: TRBD1
V gene: TRBV2

CDR3 DNA: TGTGCCAGCAGCGTAGCGACAGGGCGCACCTACGAGCAGTACTTC
CDR3 protein: CASSVATGRTYEQYF
clone size: -
J gene: TRBJ2-7
D gene: TRBD1
V gene: TRBV9

CDR3 DNA: TGTGCCAGCAGCCTAGCGGGAGACGGATATAATTCACCCCTCCACTTT
CDR3 protein: CASSLAGDGYNSPLHF
clone size: -
J gene: TRBJ1-6
D gene: -
V gene: TRBV11-1

CDR3 DNA: TGTGCCATCAAGGGGCTAATAAACACCGGGGAGCTGTTTTTT
CDR3 protein: CAIKGLINTGELFF
clone size: -
J gene: TRBJ2-2
D gene: -
V gene: TRBV10-3

CDR3 DNA: TGTGCCAGCAGCTTAGAATTCGGAGGGAATCAGCCCCAGCATTTT
CDR3 protein: CASSLEFGGNQPQHF
clone size: -
J gene: TRBJ1-5
D gene: -
V gene: TRBV7-2

CDR3 DNA: TGTGCCAGCTCCCTTTGGACATCAAACTATGGCTACACCTTC
CDR3 protein: CASSLWTSNYGYTF
clone size: -
J gene: TRBJ1-2
D gene: -
V gene: TRBV18

CDR3 DNA: TGTGCCAGCAGTTACTCAGGGGGCGAGGCCTATGGCTACACCTTC
CDR3 protein: CASSYSGGEAYGYTF
clone size: -
J gene: TRBJ1-2
D gene: TRBD1
V gene: TRBV28

CDR3 DNA: TGTGCCAGCAGTGAATCGAGATACGAGCAGTACTTC
CDR3 protein: CASSESRYEQYF
clone size: once
J gene: TRBJ2-7
D gene: -
V gene: TRBV2

CDR3 DNA: TGTGCCAGCAGTGCCTCCCTAGCGACCACTAGCACAGATACGCAGTATTTT
CDR3 protein: CASSASLATTSTDTQYF
clone size: -
J gene: TRBJ2-3
D gene: -
V gene: TRBV2

CDR3 DNA: TGCGCCAGCAGCTTGGAGTCAGGGGTTCGCACCATATATTTT
CDR3 protein: CASSLESGVRTIYF
clone size: -
J gene: TRBJ1-3
D gene: -
V gene: TRBV5-1

CDR3 DNA: TGCGCCAGCAGCCCCGGGGAGGGTGGGAATCAGCCCCAGCATTTT
CDR3 protein: CASSPGEGGNQPQHF
clone size: few
J gene: TRBJ1-5
D gene: -
V gene: TRBV5-1

CDR3 DNA: TGTGCCAGCAGCGCCAGGGCGGCCGCTGGGGCCAACGTCCTGACTTTC
CDR3 protein: CASSARAAAGANVLTF
clone size: -
J gene: TRBJ2-6
D gene: -
V gene: TRBV5-4

CDR3 DNA: TGTGCCACCAGCAGAGAACTAGCGGGGGTTCTTGGGGAGACCCAGTACTTC
CDR3 protein: CATSRELAGVLGETQYF
clone size: -
J gene: TRBJ2-5
D gene: TRBD2
V gene: TRBV15

CDR3 DNA: TGCAGTGCGGCTAGAAACCACGAGCAGTACTTC
CDR3 protein: CSAARNHEQYF
clone size: -
J gene: TRBJ2-7
D gene: -
V gene: TRBV20-1

CDR3 DNA: TGCGCTCCGGCGGGGCCAGGGACTGAAGCTTTCTTT
CDR3 protein: CAPAGPGTEAFF
clone size: -
J gene: TRBJ1-1
D gene: -
V gene: TRBV10-1

CDR3 DNA: TGCAGCGTTGGGACTACCCCCACTAATACGCAGTATTTT
CDR3 protein: CSVGTTPTNTQYF
clone size: -
J gene: TRBJ2-3
D gene: -
V gene: TRBV29-1

CDR3 DNA: TGCAGCGCTCGTCCAGCGGGAGGGCCCGGCGAGCAGTACTTC
CDR3 protein: CSARPAGGPGEQYF
clone size: -
J gene: TRBJ2-7
D gene: TRBD2
V gene: TRBV29-1

CDR3 DNA: TGTGCCAGCAGCCTAACTTCAAGTACCTACGAGCAGTACTTC
CDR3 protein: CASSLTSSTYEQYF
clone size: -
J gene: TRBJ2-7
D gene: -
V gene: TRBV11-3

CDR3 DNA: TGCGCCAGCATACTAGCGGGACTTTACAATGAGCAGTTCTTC
CDR3 protein: CASILAGLYNEQFF
clone size: once
J gene: TRBJ2-1
D gene: TRBD2
V gene: TRBV10-2

CDR3 DNA: TGTGCCAGCAGCGTAGCATCAGGGTTTAATTCACCCCTCCACTTT
CDR3 protein: CASSVASGFNSPLHF
clone size: -
J gene: TRBJ1-6
D gene: -
V gene: TRBV9

CDR3 DNA: TGTGCCAGCAGTATTAGACAGGGGACGAATGAAAAACTGTTTTTT
CDR3 protein: CASSIRQGTNEKLFF
clone size: -
J gene: TRBJ1-4
D gene: TRBD1
V gene: TRBV7-2

CDR3 DNA: TGTGCCAGCTCACCACCGGCGGGGATTCTCTACAATGAGCAGTTCTTC
CDR3 protein: CASSPPAGILYNEQFF
clone size: -
J gene: TRBJ2-1
D gene: -
V gene: TRBV18

CDR3 DNA: TGTGCCAGCAGCCTAATATTACAGGGGGCTGCAAACACCATATATTTT
CDR3 protein: CASSLILQGAANTIYF
clone size: -
J gene: TRBJ1-3
D gene: TRBD1
V gene: TRBV9

CDR3 DNA: TGTGCCAGCAGTGAGTCGGGACAGCCCCACAATGAGCAGTTCTTC
CDR3 protein: CASSESGQPHNEQFF
clone size: -
J gene: TRBJ2-1
D gene: TRBD1
V gene: TRBV25-1

CDR3 DNA: TGTGCCTGGAGTATCCAGGGGGCGACTGAAGCTTTCTTT
CDR3 protein: CAWSIQGATEAFF
clone size: few
J gene: TRBJ1-1
D gene: TRBD1
V gene: TRBV30

CDR3 DNA: TGTGCCAGCAGCTCCAGGGATTGGGGCACTGAAGCTTTCTTT
CDR3 protein: CASSSRDWGTEAFF
clone size: -
J gene: TRBJ1-1
D gene: -
V gene: TRBV5-4

CDR3 DNA: TGTGCCAGCAGCTTAGGGTCACCGGCGGGGAATGAGCAGTTCTTC
CDR3 protein: CASSLGSPAGNEQFF
clone size: -
J gene: TRBJ2-1
D gene: -
V gene: TRBV11-2

CDR3 DNA: TGCGCCACTCGGCCGGCGGGCTCGAACACCGGGGAGCTGTTTTTT
CDR3 protein: CATRPAGSNTGELFF
clone size: -
J gene: TRBJ2-2
D gene: -
V gene: TRBV10-2

CDR3 DNA: TGTGCCATCAGCAGGGGCTACGAGCAGTACTTC
CDR3 protein: CAISRGYEQYF
clone size: -
J gene: TRBJ2-7
D gene: -
V gene: TRBV10-3

CDR3 DNA: TGCGCCAGCAGCTTGCGGACCCAGACAGGGCTGCGGTATGGCTACACCTTC
CDR3 protein: CASSLRTQTGLRYGYTF
clone size: -
J gene: TRBJ1-2
D gene: TRBD1
V gene: TRBV5-1

CDR3 DNA: TGTGCCAGCAGCTTAGAAGGACTAGCGGGGGGCACAGATACGCAGTATTTT
CDR3 protein: CASSLEGLAGGTDTQYF
clone size: once
J gene: TRBJ2-3
D gene: TRBD2
V gene: TRBV7-9

CDR3 DNA: TGTGCCAGCAGCTTGCCCCGACAGGGACGGAACTATGGCTACACCTTC
CDR3 protein: CASSLPRQGRNYGYTF
clone size: -
J gene: TRBJ1-2
D gene: TRBD1
V gene: TRBV5-4

CDR3 DNA: TGTGCCAGCAGCCAACAACAGGCGTTACCAACGAATGAGCAGTTCTTC
CDR3 protein: CASSQQQALPTNEQFF
clone size: -
J gene: TRBJ2-1
D gene: -
V gene: TRBV3-1/TRBV3-2

CDR3 DNA: TGCGCCAGCAGCGATAGCGGGCGCACAGATACGCAGTATTTT
CDR3 protein: CASSDSGRTDTQYF
clone size: -
J gene: TRBJ2-3
D gene: TRBD2
V gene: TRBV5-1

CDR3 DNA: TGCGCCAGCAGTGGACAGGGGGCGGGTTCACCCCTCCACTTT
CDR3 protein: CASSGQGAGSPLHF
clone size: -
J gene: TRBJ1-6
D gene: TRBD1
V gene: TRBV10-2

CDR3 DNA: TGTGCCAGCAGCGCTTATGCCCCGGGACAGGGAAGATATGGCTACACCTTC
CDR3 protein: CASSAYAPGQGRYGYTF
clone size: -
J gene: TRBJ1-2
D gene: TRBD1
V gene: TRBV9

CDR3 DNA: TGTGCCAGCAGCTTGGCCGCAGGGGACTATGGCTACACCTTC
CDR3 protein: CASSLAAGDYGYTF
clone size: -
J gene: TRBJ1-2
D gene: -
V gene: TRBV5-5

CDR3 DNA: TGTGCCTGGAGAGAGGACAGGAATCGATGGGGAAAACTGTTTTTT
CDR3 protein: CAWREDRNRWGKLFF
clone size: -
J gene: TRBJ1-4
D gene: TRBD1
V gene: TRBV30

CDR3 DNA: TGCGCCAGCAGCTTAAGCGGGGAGACCCAGTACTTC
CDR3 protein: CASSLSGETQYF
clone size: -
J gene: TRBJ2-5
D gene: -
V gene: TRBV5-1

CDR3 DNA: TGTGCCAGCAGTCTTACCCGACAGGGGGCTAATGGCTACACCTTC
CDR3 protein: CASSLTRQGANGYTF
clone size: -
J gene: TRBJ1-2
D gene: TRBD1
V gene: TRBV27

CDR3 DNA: TGTGCCAGCAGGGGACAGAGCAATCAGCCCCAGCATTTT
CDR3 protein: CASRGQSNQPQHF
clone size: -
J gene: TRBJ1-5
D gene: TRBD1
V gene: TRBV7-2